This entry lists 6 T cell receptor beta chains sequenced from one sample in a study of human T cells and chemical hapten exposure. The authors extracted total RNA from unfractionated whole blood. TCRdb re-called the 5' RACE reads with MiXCR, one entry per CDR3 protein. The profile covers around 140,000 distinct CDR3 sequences, with 4.1% appearing a single time and over 1.3% taken by the ten largest. These receptors came from a female donor in good health.

This clonotype was seen ten or more times. The chain recombines TRBV5-5 with TRBJ2-1, with D perhaps matching TRBD2 (6 bases). The germline gives CDR1 SGHKS, CDR2 YYEKEE (reference sequence). V lost 4 bases to trimming and J lost 2 bases, with 16 bases between them. The CDR3 covers 16 residues. CDR3 amino acids: CASSRTSGTAYNEQFF. In nucleotides, the CDR3 is TGTGCCAGCAGCCGAACCTCCGGGACTGCCTACAATGAGCAGTTCTTC.

In this sample, this clonotype turned up many times. V gene TRBV5-1 combines with J gene TRBJ2-3, with D maybe TRBD1 (6 bases). V gave up 4 bases and J gave up 2 bases, with 20 bases separating them. This CDR3 region has 17 residues. Germline lookup yields CDR1 SGHRS and CDR2 YFSETQ. CDR3 nucleotide sequence: TGCGCCAGCAGCACTACAGGGTATGGTTCCCCCACAGATACGCAGTATTTT. Amino acid sequence: CASSTTGYGSPTDTQYF.

The rearrangement joins TRBV2 to TRBJ1-5, with 7 bases identical to TRBD1. J was trimmed by 1 base and V by 8 bases; bases with no gene match: 14. The CDR3 contains 17 residues. The germline CDR1 and CDR2 sequences are SNHLY and FYNNEI. The CDR3 loop reads CASQEDRRGGSNQPQHF. CDR3 bases: TGTGCCAGCCAGGAGGACAGGAGAGGGGGGAGCAATCAGCCCCAGCATTTT.

This clonotype was observed a single time. This may come from a read error, since a much larger clone is one base off. This chain links TRBV7-9 with TRBJ2-7; 7 positions agree with TRBD1. V gave up 5 bases and J gave up 0 bases; unmatched junction bases: 10. Germline CDR1 and CDR2: SEHNR and FQNEAQ (reference sequence). This CDR3 is built from 16 residues. The CDR3 sequence: CASSQGQTLYSYEQYF. CDR3 coding DNA: TGTGCCAGCAGCCAGGGACAGACCCTCTACTCCTACGAGCAGTACTTC.

Many counts were recorded for this clonotype. V is TRBV9 and J is TRBJ2-1; D ambiguous. The CDR3 covers 16 residues. The germline V gene encodes CDR1 SGDLS and CDR2 YYNGEE. V was cut by 0 bases and J by 1 base, with 11 bases left in between. DNA for the CDR3: TGTGCCAGCAGCGTAGGGAAGGGCCCATCCTACAATGAGCAGTTCTTC. The encoded protein is CASSVGKGPSYNEQFF.

This clonotype was detected many times. The J gene is TRBJ2-6, the V gene TRBV3-1; D gene ambiguous. Trimming removed 0 bases at V and 1 base at J, with 10 bases between. The CDR3 has 17 residues. Per germline, CDR1 LGHDT and CDR2 YNNKEL (reference sequence). CDR3 coding DNA: TGTGCCAGCAGCCAAGATCTTAAGGGATCTGGGGCCAACGTCCTGACTTTC. This translates into CASSQDLKGSGANVLTF.